This T cell receptor (beta chain) was found in a study of CD4 T cells in relation to SARS-CoV-2 and coronaviruses. For the study at large: Shared crossreactive spike epitopes were mapped to their HLA restriction.

Before the COVID-19 pandemic, during about 2010-2018, CD4+ T cells were taken from unexposed donors. Isolation of CD4+ T cells took place after about 9 days in culture. This clone was observed a handful of times. Its antigen is undetermined. Method: immunoSEQ multiplex PCR; TCRdb's copy keeps in-frame clones and lacks some. The sample has tens of thousands of clones; just over 65% are singletons. Material for sequencing was CD4+ T cells from PBMCs, cultured in vitro. The receptor's source is a human donor in good health.

The CDR3 loop reads CASSWIDRGYEQYF. The CDR3 DNA is TGTGCCAGCAGCTGGATTGACAGGGGTTACGAGCAGTACTTC. The rearrangement joins TRBV5-6 to TRBJ2-7; the match to TRBD1 covers 8 bases. This CDR3 has 14 residues. The J segment lost 4 bases and the V segment lost 3 bases, leaving 6 bases of the junction unmatched. CDR1 SGHDT and CDR2 YYEEEE come from the germline V gene.